This TCR beta chain derives from a study of Graves' ophthalmopathy and Graves' hyperthyroidism. Turning to the study itself: Investigators collected peripheral blood at initial diagnosis, before any treatment was given.

The authors diagnosed from clinical symptoms, serum thyroxine, TRAb, thyroid ultrasound and orbital computed tomography. RNA transcripts were the source from which TCR beta CDR3 regions were amplified. Second-round multiplex PCR came after first-round RT-PCR with HTBI primers. Each CDR3 protein gets one entry after TCRdb re-called the multiplex PCR reads with MiXCR. The sample includes over 450,000 distinct CDR3 sequences, under 15% seen only once; the top ten take around 9.8%. The CDR3 covers 14 residues. CDR1 KGHSH and CDR2 LQKENI come from the germline V gene. Trimming removed 3 bases at V and 3 bases at J, with 11 bases between.

The chain couples TRBV18 to TRBJ1-1; weak D call: TRBD1 (6 bases). The sequencing sample was made of blood. The origin of this receptor is a woman aged 25 to 39 with Graves' ophthalmopathy. The CDR3 sequence is CASSPKEGDTEAFF. CDR3 in DNA: TGTGCCAGCTCACCCAAAGAGGGGGACACTGAAGCTTTCTTT.